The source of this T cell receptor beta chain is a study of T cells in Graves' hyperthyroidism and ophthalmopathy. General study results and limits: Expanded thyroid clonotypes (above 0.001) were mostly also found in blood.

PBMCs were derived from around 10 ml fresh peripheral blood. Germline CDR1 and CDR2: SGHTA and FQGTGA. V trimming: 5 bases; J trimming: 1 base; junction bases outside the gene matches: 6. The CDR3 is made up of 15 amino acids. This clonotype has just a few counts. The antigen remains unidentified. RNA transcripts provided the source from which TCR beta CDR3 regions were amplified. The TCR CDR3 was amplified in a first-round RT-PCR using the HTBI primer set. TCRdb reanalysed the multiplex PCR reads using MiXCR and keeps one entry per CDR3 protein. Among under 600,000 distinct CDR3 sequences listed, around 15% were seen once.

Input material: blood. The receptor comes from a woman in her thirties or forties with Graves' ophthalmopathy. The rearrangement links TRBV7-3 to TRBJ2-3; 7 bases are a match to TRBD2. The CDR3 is CASSITSAGTDTQYF. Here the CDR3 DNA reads TGTGCCAGCAGCATTACTAGCGCTGGCACAGATACGCAGTATTTT.